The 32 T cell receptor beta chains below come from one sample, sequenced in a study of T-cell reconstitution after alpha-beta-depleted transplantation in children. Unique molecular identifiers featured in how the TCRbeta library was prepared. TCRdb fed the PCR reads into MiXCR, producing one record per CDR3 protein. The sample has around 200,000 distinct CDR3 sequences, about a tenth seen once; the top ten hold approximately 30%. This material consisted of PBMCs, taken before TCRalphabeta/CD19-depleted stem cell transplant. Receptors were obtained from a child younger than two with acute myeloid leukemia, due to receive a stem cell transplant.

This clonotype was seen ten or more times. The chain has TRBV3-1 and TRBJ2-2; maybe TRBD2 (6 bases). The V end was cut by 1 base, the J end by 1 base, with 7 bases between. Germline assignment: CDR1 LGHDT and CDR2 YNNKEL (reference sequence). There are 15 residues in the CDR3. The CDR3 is CASSQVGGNTGELFF. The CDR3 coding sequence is TGTGCCAGCAGCCAAGTGGGAGGGAACACCGGGGAGCTGTTTTTT.

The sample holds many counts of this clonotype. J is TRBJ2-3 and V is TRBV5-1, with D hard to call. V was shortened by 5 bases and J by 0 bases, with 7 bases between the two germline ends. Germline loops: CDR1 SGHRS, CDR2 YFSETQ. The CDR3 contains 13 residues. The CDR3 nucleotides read TGCGCCAGCAGGCCGACTAGCACAGATACGCAGTATTTT. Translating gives CASRPTSTDTQYF.

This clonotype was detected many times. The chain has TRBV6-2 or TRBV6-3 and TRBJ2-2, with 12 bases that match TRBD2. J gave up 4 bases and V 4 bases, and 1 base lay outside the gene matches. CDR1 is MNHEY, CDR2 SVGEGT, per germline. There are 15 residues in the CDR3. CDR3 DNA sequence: TGTGCCAGCAGTTTGACTAGCGGGAGCACCGGGGAGCTGTTTTTT. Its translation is CASSLTSGSTGELFF.

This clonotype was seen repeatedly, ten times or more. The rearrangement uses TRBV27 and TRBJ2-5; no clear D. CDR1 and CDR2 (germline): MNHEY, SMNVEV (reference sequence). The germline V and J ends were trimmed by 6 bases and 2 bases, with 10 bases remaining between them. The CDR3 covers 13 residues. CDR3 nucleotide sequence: TGTGCCAGCAGCGGAAACAAACAAGAGACCCAGTACTTC. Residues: CASSGNKQETQYF.

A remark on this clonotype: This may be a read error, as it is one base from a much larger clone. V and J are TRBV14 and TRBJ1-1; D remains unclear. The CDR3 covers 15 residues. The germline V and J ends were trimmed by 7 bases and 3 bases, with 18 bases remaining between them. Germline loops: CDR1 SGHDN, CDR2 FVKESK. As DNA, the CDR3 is TGTGCCAGCAACCAGGTGGTTTACGGCGACACTGAAGCTTTCTTT. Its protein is CASNQVVYGDTEAFF.

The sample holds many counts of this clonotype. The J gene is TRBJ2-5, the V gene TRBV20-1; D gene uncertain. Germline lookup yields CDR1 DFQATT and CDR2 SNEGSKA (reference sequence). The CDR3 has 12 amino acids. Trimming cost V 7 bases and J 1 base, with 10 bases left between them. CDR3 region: CSGSWGQETQYF. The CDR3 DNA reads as TGCAGTGGTAGCTGGGGCCAAGAGACCCAGTACTTC.

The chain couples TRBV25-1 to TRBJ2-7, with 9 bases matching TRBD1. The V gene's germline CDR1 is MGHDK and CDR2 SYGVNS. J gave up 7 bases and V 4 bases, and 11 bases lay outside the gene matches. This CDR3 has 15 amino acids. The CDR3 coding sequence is TGTGCCAGCAGTGCATCCGGGACAGGGCCCTCGGAGCAGTACTTC. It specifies CASSASGTGPSEQYF.

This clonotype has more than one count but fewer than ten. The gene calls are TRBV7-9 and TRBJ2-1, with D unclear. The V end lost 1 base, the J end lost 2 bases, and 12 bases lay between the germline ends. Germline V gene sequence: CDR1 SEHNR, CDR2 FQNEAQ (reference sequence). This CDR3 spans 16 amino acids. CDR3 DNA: TGTGCCAGCAGCTTAGGTGTCACCAGAGCCTACAATGAGCAGTTCTTC. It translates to CASSLGVTRAYNEQFF.

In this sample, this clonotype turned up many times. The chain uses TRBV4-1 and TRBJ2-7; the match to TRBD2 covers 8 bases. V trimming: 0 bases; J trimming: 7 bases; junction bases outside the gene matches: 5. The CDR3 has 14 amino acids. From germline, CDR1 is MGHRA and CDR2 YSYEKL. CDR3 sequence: CASSQERTSLEQYF. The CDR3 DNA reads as TGCGCCAGCAGCCAAGAACGGACTAGCCTTGAGCAGTACTTC.

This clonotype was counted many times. The CDR3 loop reads CASSTSGQGWSPLHF. CDR3 sequence (DNA): TGTGCCAGCAGCACCAGCGGACAGGGTTGGTCACCCCTCCACTTT. The chain employs TRBV7-2 and TRBJ1-6; 8 bases align to TRBD1. The CDR3 has 15 residues. The ends lost 5 bases at V and 10 bases at J; junction bases unmatched: 10. The germline V gene has CDR1 SGHTA and CDR2 FQGNSA. Filled out from reference TRBV7-2 and TRBJ1-6, the complete variable domain reads GAGVSQSPSNKVTEKGKDVELRCDPISGHTALYWYRQSLGQGLEFLIYFQGNSAPDKSGLPSDRFSAERTGGSVSTLTIQRTQQEDSAVYLCASSTSGQGWSPLHFGNGTRLTVT.

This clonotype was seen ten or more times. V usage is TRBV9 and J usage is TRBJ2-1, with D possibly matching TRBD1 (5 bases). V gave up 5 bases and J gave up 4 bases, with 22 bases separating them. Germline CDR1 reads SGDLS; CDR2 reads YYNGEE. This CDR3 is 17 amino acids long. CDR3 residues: CASSGVQGSLLYNEQFF. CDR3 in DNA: TGTGCCAGCAGTGGGGTCCAGGGTTCCTTATTATACAATGAGCAGTTCTTC.

CDR3 sequence (DNA): TGTGCCAGCAGCTTAACCCCGGGACAGCTCTACGAGCAGTACTTC. As protein: CASSLTPGQLYEQYF. This sequence joins TRBV7-8 and TRBJ2-7; 7 bases match TRBD1. The V and J ends lost 2 bases and 3 bases, in that order; junction bases with no gene match: 7. CDR1 is SGHVS, CDR2 FQNEAQ, per germline. The CDR3 is 15 amino acids.

CDR3 DNA: TGCAGCGTTGTCCGGACAGAAGATACCGGGGAGCTGTTTTTT. This encodes CSVVRTEDTGELFF. The J gene is TRBJ2-2, the V gene TRBV29-1; D is possibly TRBD1 (6 bases). Between the trimmed V and J ends, which lost 4 bases and 5 bases, there was a span of 14 bases. CDR3 size: 14 residues. Germline V gene data show CDR1 as SQVTM and CDR2 as ANQGSEA.

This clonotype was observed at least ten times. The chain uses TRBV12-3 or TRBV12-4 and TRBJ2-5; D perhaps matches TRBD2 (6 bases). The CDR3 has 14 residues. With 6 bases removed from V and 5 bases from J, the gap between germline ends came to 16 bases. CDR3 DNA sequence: TGTGCCAGCAGCCCCCTGGAGGGGAGGGAGACCCAGTACTTC. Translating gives CASSPLEGRETQYF.

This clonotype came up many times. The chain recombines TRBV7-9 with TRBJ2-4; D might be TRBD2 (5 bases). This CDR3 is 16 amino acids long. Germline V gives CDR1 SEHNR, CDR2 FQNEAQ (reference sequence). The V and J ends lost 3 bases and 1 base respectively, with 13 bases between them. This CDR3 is CASSFSGIGAKNIQYF. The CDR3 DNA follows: TGTGCCAGCAGCTTTTCCGGGATTGGGGCCAAAAACATTCAGTACTTC.

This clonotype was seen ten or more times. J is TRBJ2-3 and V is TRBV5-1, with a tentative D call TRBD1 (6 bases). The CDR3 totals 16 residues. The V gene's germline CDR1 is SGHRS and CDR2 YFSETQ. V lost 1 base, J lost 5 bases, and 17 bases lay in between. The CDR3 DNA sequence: TGCGCCAGCAGCTTGACCCCTCAGGGGCGTAGAGATACGCAGTATTTT. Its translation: CASSLTPQGRRDTQYF.

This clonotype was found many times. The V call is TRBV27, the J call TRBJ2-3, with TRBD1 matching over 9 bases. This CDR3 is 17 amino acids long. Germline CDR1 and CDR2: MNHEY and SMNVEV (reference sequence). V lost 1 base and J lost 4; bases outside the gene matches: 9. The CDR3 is CASSLLRGTGSADTQYF. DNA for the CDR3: TGTGCCAGCAGTTTATTAAGGGGGACAGGGAGCGCAGATACGCAGTATTTT.

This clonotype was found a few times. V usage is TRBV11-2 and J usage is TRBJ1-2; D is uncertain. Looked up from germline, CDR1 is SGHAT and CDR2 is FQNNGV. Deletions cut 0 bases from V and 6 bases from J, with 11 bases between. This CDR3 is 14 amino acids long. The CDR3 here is CASSLEGRYHGYTF. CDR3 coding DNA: TGTGCCAGCAGCTTAGAAGGACGATACCATGGCTACACCTTC.

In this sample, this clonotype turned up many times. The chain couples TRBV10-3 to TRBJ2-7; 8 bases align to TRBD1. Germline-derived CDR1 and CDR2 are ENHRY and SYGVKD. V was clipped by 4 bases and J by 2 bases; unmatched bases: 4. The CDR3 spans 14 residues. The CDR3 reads CAISVGTGTYEQYF. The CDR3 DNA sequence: TGTGCCATCAGTGTGGGGACAGGCACCTACGAGCAGTACTTC.

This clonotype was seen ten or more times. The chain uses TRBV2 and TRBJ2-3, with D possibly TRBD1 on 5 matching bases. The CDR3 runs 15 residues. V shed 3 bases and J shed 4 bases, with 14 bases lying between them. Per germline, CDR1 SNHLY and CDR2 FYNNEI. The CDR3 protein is CASSDAGRRADTQYF. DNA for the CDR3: TGTGCCAGCAGTGATGCAGGGCGACGGGCAGATACGCAGTATTTT.

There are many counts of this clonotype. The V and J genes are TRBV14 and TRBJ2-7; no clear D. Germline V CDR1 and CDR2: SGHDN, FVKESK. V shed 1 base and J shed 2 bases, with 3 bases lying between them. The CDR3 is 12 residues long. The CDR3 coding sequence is TGTGCCAGCAGCCAAGTGACCTACGAGCAGTACTTC. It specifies CASSQVTYEQYF.

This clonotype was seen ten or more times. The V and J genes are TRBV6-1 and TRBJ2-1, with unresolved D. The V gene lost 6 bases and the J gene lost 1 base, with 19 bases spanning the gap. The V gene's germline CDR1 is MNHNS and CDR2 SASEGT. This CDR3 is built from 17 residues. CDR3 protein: CASRAYATDPSYNEQFF. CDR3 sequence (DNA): TGTGCCAGCAGAGCCTATGCAACTGACCCTTCCTACAATGAGCAGTTCTTC.

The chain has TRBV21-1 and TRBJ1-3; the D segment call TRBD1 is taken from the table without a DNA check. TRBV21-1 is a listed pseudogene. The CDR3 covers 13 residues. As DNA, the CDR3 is TGTGCCAGCAGCAGGGGGCAAGGAAACACCATATATTTT. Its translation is CASSRGQGNTIYF.

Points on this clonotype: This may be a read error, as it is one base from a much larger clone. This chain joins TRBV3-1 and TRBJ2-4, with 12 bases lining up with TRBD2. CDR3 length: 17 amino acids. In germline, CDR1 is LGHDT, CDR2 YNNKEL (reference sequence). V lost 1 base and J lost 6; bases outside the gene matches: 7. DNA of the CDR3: TGTGCCAGCAGCCAAGCGAGGACTAGCGGGGACAGAAACATTCAGTACTTC. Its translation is CASSQARTSGDRNIQYF.

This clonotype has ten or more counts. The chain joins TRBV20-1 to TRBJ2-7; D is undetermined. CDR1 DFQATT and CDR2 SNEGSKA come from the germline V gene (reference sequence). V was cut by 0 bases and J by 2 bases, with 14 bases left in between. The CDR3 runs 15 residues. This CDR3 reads CSARDPQQLAYEQYF. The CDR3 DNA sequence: TGCAGTGCTAGAGATCCCCAGCAGTTAGCCTACGAGCAGTACTTC.

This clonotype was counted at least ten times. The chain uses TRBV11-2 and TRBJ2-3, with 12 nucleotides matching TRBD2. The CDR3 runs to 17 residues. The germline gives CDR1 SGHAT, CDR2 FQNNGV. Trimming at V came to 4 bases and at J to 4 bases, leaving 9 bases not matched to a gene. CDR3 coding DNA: TGTGCCAGCAGCTCCTGGACTAGCGGGAAAGGGGCAGATACGCAGTATTTT. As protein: CASSSWTSGKGADTQYF.

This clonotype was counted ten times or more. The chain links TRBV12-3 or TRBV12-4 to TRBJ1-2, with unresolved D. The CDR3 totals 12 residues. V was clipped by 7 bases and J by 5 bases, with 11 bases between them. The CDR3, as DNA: TGTGCCAGCAATTCTAAAGGGTATGGCTACACCTTC. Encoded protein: CASNSKGYGYTF.

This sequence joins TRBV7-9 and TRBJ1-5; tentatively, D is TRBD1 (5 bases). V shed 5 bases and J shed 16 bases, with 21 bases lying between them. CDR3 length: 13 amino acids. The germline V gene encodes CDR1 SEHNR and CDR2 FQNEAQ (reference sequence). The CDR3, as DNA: TGTGCCAGCAGCCCTACGTCCGACAGTCCCAGCCATTTT. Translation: CASSPTSDSPSHF.

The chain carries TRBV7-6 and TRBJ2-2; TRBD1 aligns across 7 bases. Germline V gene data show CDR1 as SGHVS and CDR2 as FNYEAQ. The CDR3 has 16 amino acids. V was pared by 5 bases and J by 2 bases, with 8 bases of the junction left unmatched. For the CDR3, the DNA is TGTGCCAGCAGCCCCCACGGGACAGACAACACCGGGGAGCTGTTTTTT. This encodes CASSPHGTDNTGELFF.

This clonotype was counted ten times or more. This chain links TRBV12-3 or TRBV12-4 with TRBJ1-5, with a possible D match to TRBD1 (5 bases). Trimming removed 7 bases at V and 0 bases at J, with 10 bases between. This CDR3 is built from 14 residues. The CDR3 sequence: CASKSGGSNQPQHF. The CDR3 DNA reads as TGTGCCAGCAAGTCCGGGGGTAGCAATCAGCCCCAGCATTTT.

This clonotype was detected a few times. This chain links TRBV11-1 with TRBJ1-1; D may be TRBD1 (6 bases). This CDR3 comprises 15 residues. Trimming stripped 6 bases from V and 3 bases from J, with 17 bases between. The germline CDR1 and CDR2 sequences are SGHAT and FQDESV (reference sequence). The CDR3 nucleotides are TGTGCCAGCAGGCCTAGGAACAGGGTGGACACTGAAGCTTTCTTT. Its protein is CASRPRNRVDTEAFF. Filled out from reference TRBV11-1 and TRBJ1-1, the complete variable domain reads EAEVAQSPRYKITEKSQAVAFWCDPISGHATLYWYRQILGQGPELLVQFQDESVVDDSQLPKDRFSAERLKGVDSTLKIQPAELGDSAMYLCASRPRNRVDTEAFFGQGTRLTVV.

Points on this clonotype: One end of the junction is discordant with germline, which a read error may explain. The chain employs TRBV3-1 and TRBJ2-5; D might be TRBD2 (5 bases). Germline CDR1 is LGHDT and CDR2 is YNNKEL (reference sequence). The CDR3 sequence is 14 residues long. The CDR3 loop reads CGSNQGREQETQYF. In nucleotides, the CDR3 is TGTGGCAGCAACCAAGGAAGGGAGCAAGAGACCCAGTACTTC.